One and the same sample provided the 30 T cell receptor beta chains below, sequenced in a study of T cells after yellow fever vaccination. TCRdb re-called the 5' RACE reads with MiXCR, one entry per CDR3 protein. Among about 630,000 distinct CDR3 sequences, roughly an eighth were seen once, and the ten largest hold just under 15%. The sample here was PBMCs, taken on the day of the yellow fever booster vaccination. The receptor source for this set is a man aged 25-40 years who received the YFV17D yellow fever vaccine.

Here the CDR3 reads CASSDPSVSSYEQYF. CDR3 bases: TGCGCCAGCAGTGACCCTAGCGTGAGCTCCTACGAGCAGTACTTC. The chain links TRBV10-2 to TRBJ2-7; possible D gene TRBD2, 6 bases. Germline V gene sequence: CDR1 WSHSY, CDR2 SAAADI. The CDR3 is made up of 15 amino acids. The germline V and J ends were trimmed by 3 bases and 0 bases, with 12 bases remaining between them.

This clonotype was observed once. This chain joins TRBV29-1 and TRBJ2-1; possibly TRBD1 or TRBD2 for D (6 bases each). The ends were cut back, 7 bases at V and 2 bases at J, with 18 bases in the middle. CDR3 length: 15 residues. Germline loops: CDR1 SQVTM, CDR2 ANQGSEA. CDR3 protein: CSASGDNHTYNEQFF. The CDR3 DNA sequence: TGCAGCGCCTCGGGGGACAACCATACCTACAATGAGCAGTTCTTC.

This clonotype was counted only a few times. This chain uses TRBV3-1 with TRBJ2-1; D not certain. CDR1 and CDR2 (germline): LGHDT, YNNKEL (reference sequence). The CDR3 length is 15 residues. V gave up 0 bases and J gave up 4 bases, with 10 bases separating them. In DNA form, the CDR3 reads TGTGCCAGCAGCCAAGAGTTCCAGCCTTACAATGAGCAGTTCTTC. Translating it yields CASSQEFQPYNEQFF.

This clonotype was seen only a few times. The chain joins TRBV9 to TRBJ2-1, with TRBD2 matching 11 bases. This CDR3 is 15 amino acids long. Germline V gene sequence: CDR1 SGDLS, CDR2 YYNGEE. With V trimmed by 0 bases and J by 10 bases, 6 bases remained unmatched. DNA for the CDR3: TGTGCCAGCAGCGTAGGGTCTCTAGCGGGGGGCGAGCAGTTCTTC. It specifies CASSVGSLAGGEQFF.

The chain has TRBV5-6 and TRBJ2-5; 7 nucleotides agree with TRBD2. The CDR3 extends over 13 amino acids. Losses at the gene ends were 6 bases for V and 5 bases for J; bases not matched to a gene: 7. The germline V gene encodes CDR1 SGHDT and CDR2 YYEEEE. In DNA form, the CDR3 reads TGTGCCAGCAAGCGACTAGCAAGTGAGACCCAGTACTTC. It encodes CASKRLASETQYF.

This clonotype has ten or more counts. The chain recombines TRBV12-3 or TRBV12-4 with TRBJ2-7, with unresolved D. CDR3 size: 12 residues. The ends were cut back, 3 bases at V and 3 bases at J, with 6 bases in the middle. This CDR3 is CASSFNVYEQYF. The CDR3 nucleotides read TGTGCCAGCAGTTTCAACGTCTACGAGCAGTACTTC.

The chain links TRBV18 to TRBJ2-5; 8 bases match TRBD2. The germline gives CDR1 KGHSH, CDR2 LQKENI. CDR3 length: 14 residues. Trimming took 2 bases from V and 4 from J; bases not matched to a gene: 3. The CDR3 sequence is CASSPLSGRETQYF. Written as DNA, the CDR3 is TGTGCCAGCTCACCATTGAGCGGGAGAGAGACCCAGTACTTC.

This clonotype was detected a few times. The chain uses TRBV5-5 and TRBJ2-1, with TRBD2 identical over 10 bases. V gave up 6 bases and J gave up 0 bases; unmatched junction bases: 9. The CDR3 consists of 17 residues. Germline values: CDR1 SGHKS, CDR2 YYEKEE (reference sequence). CDR3 amino acids: CASIKREGSGSYNEQFF. The CDR3 nucleotides read TGTGCCAGCATTAAGCGGGAGGGATCGGGCTCCTACAATGAGCAGTTCTTC. Full variable domain (outside the CDR3, taken from reference TRBV5-5 and TRBJ2-1): DAGVTQSPTHLIKTRGQQVTLRCSPISGHKSVSWYQQVLGQGPQFIFQYYEKEERGRGNFPDRFSARQFPNYSSELNVNALLLGDSALYLCASIKREGSGSYNEQFFGPGTRLTVL.

This clonotype was observed a few times. This chain uses TRBV5-4 with TRBJ2-1; 7 positions match TRBD1. Trimming at V came to 3 bases and at J to 7 bases, leaving 7 bases not matched to a gene. In germline, CDR1 is SGHNT, CDR2 YYREEE (reference sequence). The CDR3 length is 14 residues. The CDR3 here is CASSYQTGRNEQFF. As DNA, the CDR3 is TGTGCCAGCAGCTACCAGACAGGGCGGAATGAGCAGTTCTTC.

This chain joins TRBV18 and TRBJ2-5; tentatively, D is TRBD1 or TRBD2 (5 bases each). Trimming shortened V by 0 bases and J by 5 bases, and 16 bases separated the two germline ends. The germline V gene has CDR1 KGHSH and CDR2 LQKENI. The CDR3 is 16 residues long. CDR3 bases: TGTGCCAGCTCACCACCGGGACGCCTACTGGGGGAGACCCAGTACTTC. It encodes CASSPPGRLLGETQYF. Based on the CDR3 plus reference TRBV18 and TRBJ2-5, the full variable domain is NAGVMQNPRHLVRRRGQEARLRCSPMKGHSHVYWYRQLPEEGLKFMVYLQKENIIDESGMPKERFSAEFPKEGPSILRIQQVVRGDSAAYFCASSPPGRLLGETQYFGPGTRLLVL.

CDR3 loop: CASSRTGGGGNTIYF. CDR3 coding DNA: TGTGCCAGCAGTCGGACAGGGGGCGGTGGAAACACCATATATTTT. The V call is TRBV9, the J call TRBJ1-3; 11 bases match TRBD1. The germline gives CDR1 SGDLS, CDR2 YYNGEE. This CDR3 has 15 amino acids. J lost 3 bases, V lost 5 bases, and 4 bases had no gene match.

The chain has TRBV3-1 and TRBJ1-6; possible D gene TRBD1, 5 bases. The CDR3 is 15 residues long. V was trimmed by 2 bases and J by 9 bases, leaving 14 bases between them. Germline assignment: CDR1 LGHDT and CDR2 YNNKEL (reference sequence). The CDR3 region has the DNA TGTGCCAGCAGCCAACAGGGACGTGGAATTTCACCCCTCCACTTT. Translation gives CASSQQGRGISPLHF.

The V gene is TRBV14, the J gene TRBJ2-1; tentative D call: TRBD2 (6 bases). The CDR3 covers 13 residues. V was trimmed by 1 base and J by 7 bases, leaving 8 bases between them. Germline-derived CDR1 and CDR2 are SGHDN and FVKESK. For the CDR3, the DNA is TGTGCCAGCAGCCAAGTGGGGAGGAATGAGCAGTTCTTC. Encoded protein: CASSQVGRNEQFF.

This chain joins TRBV7-2 and TRBJ2-5, with D maybe TRBD2 (6 bases). The V end was cut by 5 bases, the J end by 5 bases, with 15 bases between. Germline CDR1 and CDR2: SGHTA and FQGNSA. This CDR3 is 14 amino acids long. The CDR3 coding sequence is TGTGCCAGCAGCCTACAGCGGGCTGGGGAGACCCAGTACTTC. This gives the protein CASSLQRAGETQYF.

V gene TRBV7-9 combines with J gene TRBJ2-3; TRBD2 might be the D (5 bases). V lost 4 bases and J 2 bases, leaving 16 bases between the germline ends. Germline-derived CDR1 and CDR2 are SEHNR and FQNEAQ (reference sequence). CDR3 length equals 16 residues. The DNA for the CDR3 is TGTGCCAGCAGCTACCTCGATGAGGGCGTCACAGATACGCAGTATTTT. It is translated as CASSYLDEGVTDTQYF. Full variable domain (outside the CDR3, taken from reference TRBV7-9 and TRBJ2-3): DTGVSQNPRHKITKRGQNVTFRCDPISEHNRLYWYRQTLGQGPEFLTYFQNEAQLEKSRLLSDRFSAERPKGSFSTLEIQRTEQGDSAMYLCASSYLDEGVTDTQYFGPGTRLTVL.

Remarks on this clonotype: A much larger clone lies one base from this, so it may be a read error. The chain combines TRBV25-1 with TRBJ2-7; the D is unclear. The V end lost 3 bases, the J end lost 3 bases, and 15 bases lay between the germline ends. CDR3 length: 15 residues. Germline CDR1 MGHDK, CDR2 SYGVNS. The CDR3 region has the DNA TGTGCCAGCAGTGACTCCGGGTCAGTTAGCTACGAGCAGTACTTC. Translating it yields CASSDSGSVSYEQYF.

V and J are TRBV18 and TRBJ2-6; no firm D call. V dropped 1 base and J dropped 13 bases, with 17 bases sitting between them. Germline assignment: CDR1 KGHSH and CDR2 LQKENI. The CDR3 loop spans 15 amino acids. In nucleotides, the CDR3 is TGTGCCAGCTCACCACTGAAGGGTTTGGAAAGGGTCCTGACTTTC. It codes for CASSPLKGLERVLTF.

The chain is built from TRBV29-1 and TRBJ2-7; D gene unclear. The germline gives CDR1 SQVTM, CDR2 ANQGSEA. This CDR3 contains 14 residues. The germline V and J ends were trimmed by 3 bases and 0 bases, with 12 bases remaining between them. The CDR3 DNA follows: TGCAGCGTTGAGGGTGGCCCAAGCTCCTACGAGCAGTACTTC. It codes for CSVEGGPSSYEQYF.

This clonotype was recorded many times. This chain uses TRBV7-2 with TRBJ1-5, with D tentatively TRBD1 (6 bases). This CDR3 spans 14 amino acids. Trimming removed 5 bases from V and 7 bases from J, with 15 bases in between. The germline V gene encodes CDR1 SGHTA and CDR2 FQGNSA. In DNA, the CDR3 is TGTGCCAGCAGCCCCGTCGATGGGGGCCAGCCCCAGCATTTT. It codes for CASSPVDGGQPQHF. The variable domain in full, completed from reference TRBV7-2 and TRBJ1-5, reads GAGVSQSPSNKVTEKGKDVELRCDPISGHTALYWYRQSLGQGLEFLIYFQGNSAPDKSGLPSDRFSAERTGGSVSTLTIQRTQQEDSAVYLCASSPVDGGQPQHFGDGTRLSIL.

The chain is built from TRBV20-1 and TRBJ1-1, with 11 bases aligning to TRBD1. From germline, CDR1 is DFQATT and CDR2 SNEGSKA (reference sequence). The CDR3 sequence is 12 residues long. Losses at the gene ends were 5 bases for V and 12 bases for J; bases not matched to a gene: 8. This CDR3 reads CSARTGGDITFF. In nucleotides, the CDR3 is TGCAGTGCTCGGACAGGGGGCGATATAACTTTCTTT.

This clonotype has just a few counts. V gene TRBV21-1 combines with J gene TRBJ2-5. TRBV21-1 is shown as a pseudogene. The CDR3 contains 14 residues. The DNA of the CDR3 is TGTGCCAGCAGCAAAAGCCGACGCAAAGAGACCCAGTACTTC. Protein sequence: CASSKSRRKETQYF.

V usage is TRBV20-1 and J usage is TRBJ1-5; D is unclear. Looked up from germline, CDR1 is DFQATT and CDR2 is SNEGSKA (reference sequence). The V end lost 8 bases, the J end lost 4 bases, and 21 bases lay between the germline ends. CDR3 size: 15 residues. CDR3 in amino acids: CSLAPPGLRNQPQHF. The DNA for the CDR3 is TGCAGTTTAGCCCCCCCCGGACTAAGAAATCAGCCCCAGCATTTT.

This clonotype occurred a few times. The chain uses TRBV18 and TRBJ1-5, with 8 bases that match TRBD1. The trim removed 6 bases at V and 6 bases at J, leaving 7 bases unmatched. This CDR3 spans 14 amino acids. Germline V gene lookup returns CDR1 KGHSH and CDR2 LQKENI. This CDR3 reads CASSPGQGGQPQHF. The CDR3 DNA is TGTGCCAGCTCTCCCGGACAGGGAGGTCAGCCCCAGCATTTT.

This chain joins TRBV7-2 and TRBJ2-1; D might be TRBD2 (7 bases). The germline V gene encodes CDR1 SGHTA and CDR2 FQGNSA. The CDR3 extends over 16 amino acids. Trimming shortened V by 4 bases and J by 7 bases, and 20 bases separated the two germline ends. Here the CDR3 DNA reads TGTGCCAGCAGCTCTTCGGTCGGGGGGCGTCGGAATGAGCAGTTCTTC. This translates into CASSSSVGGRRNEQFF.

In its sample, this clonotype was seen a few times. The chain joins TRBV21-1 to TRBJ2-7; the DNA was not compared with TRBD1, the D call given in the table. TRBV21-1 is deemed a pseudogene. CDR3 length: 14 residues. CDR3 amino acids: CASSKWTVVYEQYF. The CDR3 DNA is TGTGCCAGCAGCAAATGGACAGTTGTCTACGAGCAGTACTTC.

The V and J genes are TRBV24-1 and TRBJ2-1, with 10 bases aligning to TRBD2. Germline CDR1 is KGHDR and CDR2 is SFDVKD. The CDR3 length is 15 residues. The trim removed 4 bases at V and 6 bases at J, leaving 5 bases unmatched. The CDR3 protein is CATSESGRAINEQFF. CDR3 DNA: TGTGCCACCAGTGAGAGCGGGAGGGCTATCAATGAGCAGTTCTTC.

This clonotype has ten or more counts. The V and J genes are TRBV6-5 and TRBJ2-7; 7 positions match TRBD1. V was pared by 2 bases and J by 3 bases, with 4 bases of the junction left unmatched. The CDR3 runs to 14 residues. Germline assignment: CDR1 MNHEY and CDR2 SVGAGI. DNA of the CDR3: TGTGCCAGCAGTTACCGTACAGGGGTCTACGAGCAGTACTTC. Its protein is CASSYRTGVYEQYF.

The V gene is TRBV6-1, the J gene TRBJ2-1; D might be TRBD2 (5 bases). The CDR3 length is 16 residues. Trimming took 6 bases from V and 2 from J, leaving 17 bases between them. The germline V gene has CDR1 MNHNS and CDR2 SASEGT. Written as DNA, the CDR3 is TGTGCCAGCAGAAACCCGGGATTAAACACCTACAATGAGCAGTTCTTC. The encoded protein is CASRNPGLNTYNEQFF.

In this sample, this clonotype turned up a few times. The CDR3 reads CSVPTSGWNTDTQYF. The CDR3 DNA follows: TGCAGCGTCCCAACTAGCGGGTGGAACACAGATACGCAGTATTTT. The chain employs TRBV29-1 and TRBJ2-3; 9 nucleotides line up with TRBD2. The CDR3 is 15 amino acids. J gave up 2 bases and V 6 bases, and 9 bases lay outside the gene matches. Germline V lookup: CDR1 SQVTM, CDR2 ANQGSEA.

This clonotype was counted a single time. V gene TRBV29-1 combines with J gene TRBJ1-4; 8 nucleotides align to TRBD1. Trimming at V came to 6 bases and at J to 8 bases, leaving 5 bases not matched to a gene. The CDR3 length is 12 residues. Germline CDR1 and CDR2: SQVTM and ANQGSEA. The CDR3: CSVGDRPEKLFF. The CDR3 nucleotides read TGCAGCGTGGGGGACAGGCCCGAAAAACTGTTTTTT.